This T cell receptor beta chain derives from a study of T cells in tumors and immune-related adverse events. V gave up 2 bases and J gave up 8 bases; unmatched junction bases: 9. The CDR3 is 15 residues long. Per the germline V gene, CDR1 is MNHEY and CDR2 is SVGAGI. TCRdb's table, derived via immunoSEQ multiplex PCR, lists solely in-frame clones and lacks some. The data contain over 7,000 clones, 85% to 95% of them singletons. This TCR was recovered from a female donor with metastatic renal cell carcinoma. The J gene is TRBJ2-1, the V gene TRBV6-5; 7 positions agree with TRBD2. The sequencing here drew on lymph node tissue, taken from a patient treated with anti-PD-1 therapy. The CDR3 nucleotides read TGTGCCAGCAGTTACCTCGGACTAGAGTACGATGAGCAGTTCTTC. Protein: CASSYLGLEYDEQFF.